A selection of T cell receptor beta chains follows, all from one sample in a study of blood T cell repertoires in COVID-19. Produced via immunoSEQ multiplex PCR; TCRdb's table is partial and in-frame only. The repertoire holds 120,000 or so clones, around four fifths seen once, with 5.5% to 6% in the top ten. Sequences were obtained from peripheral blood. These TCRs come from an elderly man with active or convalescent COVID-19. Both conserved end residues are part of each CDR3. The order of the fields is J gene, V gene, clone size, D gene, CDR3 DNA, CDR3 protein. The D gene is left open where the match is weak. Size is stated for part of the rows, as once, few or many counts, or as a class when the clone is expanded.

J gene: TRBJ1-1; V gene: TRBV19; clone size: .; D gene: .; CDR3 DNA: TGTGCCAGTAGTCCCCGGGGACAAAACCCCAACACTGAAGCTTTCTTT; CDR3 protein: CASSPRGQNPNTEAFF
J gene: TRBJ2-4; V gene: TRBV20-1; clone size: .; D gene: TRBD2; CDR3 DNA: TGCAGTGCTAGTGAAGCGGGGGCCTCCAAAGCCAAAAACATTCAGTACTTC; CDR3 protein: CSASEAGASKAKNIQYF
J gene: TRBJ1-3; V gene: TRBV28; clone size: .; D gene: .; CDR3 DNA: TGTGCCAGCAGTTTATCTCAGTCCGGAAACACCATATATTTT; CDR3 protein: CASSLSQSGNTIYF
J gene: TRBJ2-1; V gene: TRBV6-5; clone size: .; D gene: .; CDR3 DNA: TGTGCCAGCAGTCGGATGACAACGAATGAGCAGTTCTTC; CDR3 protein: CASSRMTTNEQFF
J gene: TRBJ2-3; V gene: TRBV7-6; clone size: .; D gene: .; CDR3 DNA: TGTGCCAGCAGCCTATTAGCGGAGTCAGATACGCAGTATTTT; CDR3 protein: CASSLLAESDTQYF
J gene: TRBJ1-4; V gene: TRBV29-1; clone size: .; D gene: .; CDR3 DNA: TGCAGCGTCCTCGACAGGTTTAATGAAAAACTGTTTTTT; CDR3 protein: CSVLDRFNEKLFF
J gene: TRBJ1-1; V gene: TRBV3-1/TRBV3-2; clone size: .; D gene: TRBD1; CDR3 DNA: TGTGCCAGCAGTTACAGGGGAGGAGACACTGAAGCTTTCTTT; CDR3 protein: CASSYRGGDTEAFF
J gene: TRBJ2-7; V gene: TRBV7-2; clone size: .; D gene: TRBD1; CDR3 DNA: TGTGCCAGCAGCCAAGGACAGGGGTCCGAGCAGTACTTC; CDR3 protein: CASSQGQGSEQYF
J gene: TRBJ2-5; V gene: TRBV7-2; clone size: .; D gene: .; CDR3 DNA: TGTGCCAGCAGCTTATGGGCGCCAGCCCAAGAGACCCAGTACTTC; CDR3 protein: CASSLWAPAQETQYF
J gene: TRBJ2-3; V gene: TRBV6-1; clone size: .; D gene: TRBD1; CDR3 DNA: TGTGCCAGCAGTGCCCAACAGGGGGGCGGCACAGATACGCAGTATTTT; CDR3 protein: CASSAQQGGGTDTQYF
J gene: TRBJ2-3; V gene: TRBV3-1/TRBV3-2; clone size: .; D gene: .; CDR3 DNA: TGTGCCAGCAGCCAAGGTGGGGCGGGGAGCACAGATACGCAGTATTTT; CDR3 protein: CASSQGGAGSTDTQYF
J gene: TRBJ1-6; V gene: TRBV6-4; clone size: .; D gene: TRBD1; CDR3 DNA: TGTGCCAGCAGTCTAAACAGGGGCTCACCCCTCCACTTT; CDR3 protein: CASSLNRGSPLHF
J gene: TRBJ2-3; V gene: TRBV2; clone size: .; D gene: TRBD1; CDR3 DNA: TGTGCCAGCAGTGGGGGACAGAAGTACACAGATACGCAGTATTTT; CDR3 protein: CASSGGQKYTDTQYF
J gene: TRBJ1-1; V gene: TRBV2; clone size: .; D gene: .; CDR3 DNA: TGTGCCAGCAGTGAAGCGGGGGGAGTGGGGACTGAAGCTTTCTTT; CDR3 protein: CASSEAGGVGTEAFF
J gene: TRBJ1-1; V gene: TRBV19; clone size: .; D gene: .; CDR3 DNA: TGTGCCAGTAACGGGGTCGTAGGGCAGGCGGCTTTCTTT; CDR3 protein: CASNGVVGQAAFF
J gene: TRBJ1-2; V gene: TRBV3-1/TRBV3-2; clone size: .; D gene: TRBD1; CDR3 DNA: TGTGCCAGCAGCCAGGTCGGGACAGCTTATGGCTACACCTTC; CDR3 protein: CASSQVGTAYGYTF
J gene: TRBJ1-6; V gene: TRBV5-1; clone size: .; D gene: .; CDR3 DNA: TGCGCCAGCAGCTTGGTCGACAGCCCAACCTATAATTCACCCCTCCACTTT; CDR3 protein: CASSLVDSPTYNSPLHF
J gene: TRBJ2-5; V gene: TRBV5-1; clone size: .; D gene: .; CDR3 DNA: TGCGCCAGCAGCTTTGGGGCGGAAGAGACCCAGTACTTC; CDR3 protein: CASSFGAEETQYF
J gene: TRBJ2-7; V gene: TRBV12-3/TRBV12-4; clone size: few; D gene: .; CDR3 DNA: TGTGCCAGCAGTAGGACGGGAGCCTACGAGCAGTACTTC; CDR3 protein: CASSRTGAYEQYF
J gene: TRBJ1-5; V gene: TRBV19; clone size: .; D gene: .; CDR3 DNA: TGTGCCAGTAGCGAGGGACACTATAATCAGCCCCAGCATTTT; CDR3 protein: CASSEGHYNQPQHF
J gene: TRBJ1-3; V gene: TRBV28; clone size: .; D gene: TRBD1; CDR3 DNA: TGTGCCAGCAGGAGGGGGCCTGGAAACACCATATATTTT; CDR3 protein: CASRRGPGNTIYF
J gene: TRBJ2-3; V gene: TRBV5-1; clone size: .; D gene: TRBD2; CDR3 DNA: TGCGCCAGCAGCGGCGCTAGCGGGGCGACTCGGGATACGCAGTATTTT; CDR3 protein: CASSGASGATRDTQYF
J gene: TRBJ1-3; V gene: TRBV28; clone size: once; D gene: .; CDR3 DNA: TGTGCCAGCAGTCCCGGAGGCAACTTTGGAAACACCATATATTTT; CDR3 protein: CASSPGGNFGNTIYF
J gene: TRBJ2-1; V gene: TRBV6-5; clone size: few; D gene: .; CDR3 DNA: TGTGCCAGCAGCAAGACACCCGCGGGATACAATGAGCAGTTCTTC; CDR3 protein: CASSKTPAGYNEQFF
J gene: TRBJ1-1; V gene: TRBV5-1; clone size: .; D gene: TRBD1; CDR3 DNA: TGCGCCAGCAGCTTGGTCTTACAGGGGGCTTCTGAAGCTTTCTTT; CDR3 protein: CASSLVLQGASEAFF
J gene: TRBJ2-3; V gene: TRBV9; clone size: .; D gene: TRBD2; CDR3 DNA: TGTGCCAGCAGGCCGGGGACTAGCGGGGTGAATACGCAGTATTTT; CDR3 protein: CASRPGTSGVNTQYF
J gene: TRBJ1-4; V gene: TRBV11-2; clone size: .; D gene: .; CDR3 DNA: TGTGCCAGCAGCCCAGAACCATCAACTAATGAAAAACTGTTTTTT; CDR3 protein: CASSPEPSTNEKLFF
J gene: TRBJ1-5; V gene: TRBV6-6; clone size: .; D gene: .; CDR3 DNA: TGTGCCAGCAGTTACTACGGGGGTCAGCCCCAGCATTTT; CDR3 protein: CASSYYGGQPQHF
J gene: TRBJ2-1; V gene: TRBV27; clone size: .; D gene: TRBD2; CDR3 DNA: TGTGCCAGCAAGGTCTTAACTAGCGGGCCCTACAATGAGCAGTTCTTC; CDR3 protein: CASKVLTSGPYNEQFF
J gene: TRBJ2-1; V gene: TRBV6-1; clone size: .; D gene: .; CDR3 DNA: TGTGCCAGCAGTGAGGTTTCGGGGGAGCAGTTCTTC; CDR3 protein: CASSEVSGEQFF
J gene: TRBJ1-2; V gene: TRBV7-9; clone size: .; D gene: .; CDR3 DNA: TGTGCCAGCAGCCCAGAACAGGGCTATGGCTACACCTTC; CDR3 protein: CASSPEQGYGYTF
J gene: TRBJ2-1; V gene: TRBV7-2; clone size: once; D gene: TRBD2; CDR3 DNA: TGTGCCAGCACCTCAAGGGGAGGGACGTACTACAATGAGCAGTTCTTC; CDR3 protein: CASTSRGGTYYNEQFF
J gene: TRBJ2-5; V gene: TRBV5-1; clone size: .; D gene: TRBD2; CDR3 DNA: TGCGCCAGCAGCTTGATAGGTCCGACTAGCGGGGGGCAAGAGACCCAGTACTTC; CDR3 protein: CASSLIGPTSGGQETQYF
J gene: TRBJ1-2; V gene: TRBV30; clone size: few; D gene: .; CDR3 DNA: TGTGCCTGGAGTGTAGGGGGAACCGCTAACTATGGCTACACCTTC; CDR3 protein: CAWSVGGTANYGYTF
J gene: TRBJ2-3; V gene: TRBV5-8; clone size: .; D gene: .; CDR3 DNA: TGTGCCAGCAGCTTAAGGTCAGGTCGCACAGATACGCAGTATTTT; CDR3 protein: CASSLRSGRTDTQYF
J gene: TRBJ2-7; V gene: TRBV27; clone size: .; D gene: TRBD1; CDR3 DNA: TGTGCCAGCAGCCCCTTACAGGGGGCATATTCCTACGAGCAGTACTTC; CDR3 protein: CASSPLQGAYSYEQYF
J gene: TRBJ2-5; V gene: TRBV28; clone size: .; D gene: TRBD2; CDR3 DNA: TGTGCCAGCAGTGTATCTAGCGGGGGGGCAAAGACCCAGTACTTC; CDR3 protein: CASSVSSGGAKTQYF
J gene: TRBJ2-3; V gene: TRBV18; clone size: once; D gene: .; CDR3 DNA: TGTGCCAGCTCAGCCTACACAGATACGCAGTATTTT; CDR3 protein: CASSAYTDTQYF
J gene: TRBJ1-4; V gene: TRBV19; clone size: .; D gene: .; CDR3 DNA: TGTGCCAGTAGTCTTTTCGGGGGGCCAACTAATGAAAAACTGTTTTTT; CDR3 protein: CASSLFGGPTNEKLFF
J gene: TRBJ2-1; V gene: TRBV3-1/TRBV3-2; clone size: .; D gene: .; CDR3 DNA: TGTGCCAGCAGCCCCCCTAGCGTTTCCTACAATGAGCAGTTCTTC; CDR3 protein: CASSPPSVSYNEQFF
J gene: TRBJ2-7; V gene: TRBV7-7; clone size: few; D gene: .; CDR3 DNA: TGTGCCAGCAGCCCTGGGGCAGGGGAGTCCTACGAGCAGTACTTC; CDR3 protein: CASSPGAGESYEQYF
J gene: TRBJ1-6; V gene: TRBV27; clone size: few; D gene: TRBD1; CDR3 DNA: TGTGCCAGCAGTCGACAGGGGTATTCACCCCTCCACTTT; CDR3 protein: CASSRQGYSPLHF
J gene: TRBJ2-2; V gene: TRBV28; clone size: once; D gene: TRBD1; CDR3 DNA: TGTGCCAGCACCGGGGGCAGGGGGCCAGGGGAGCTGTTTTTT; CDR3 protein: CASTGGRGPGELFF
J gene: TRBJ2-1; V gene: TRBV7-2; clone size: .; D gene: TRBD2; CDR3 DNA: TGTGCCAGCAGCCCGGCGGGGGGGCTCAATGAGCAGTTCTTC; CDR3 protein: CASSPAGGLNEQFF
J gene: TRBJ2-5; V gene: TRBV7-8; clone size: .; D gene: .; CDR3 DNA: TGTGCCAGCAGCCTGAGGTCGGAGACCCAGTACTTC; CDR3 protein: CASSLRSETQYF
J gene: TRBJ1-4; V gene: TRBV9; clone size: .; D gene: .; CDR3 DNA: TGTGCCAGCAGCACCTCGGGGGTCGCTAATGAAAAACTGTTTTTT; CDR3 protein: CASSTSGVANEKLFF
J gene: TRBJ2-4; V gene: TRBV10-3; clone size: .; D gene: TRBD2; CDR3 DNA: TGTGCCATCAGTGAATCGACTAGCGGGGGCATTCAGTACTTC; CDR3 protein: CAISESTSGGIQYF
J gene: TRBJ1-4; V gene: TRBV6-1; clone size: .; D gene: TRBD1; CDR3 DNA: TGTGCCAGCAGTGAATACGGCGACAGGGCCAGTGCAACTAATGAAAAACTGTTTTTT; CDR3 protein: CASSEYGDRASATNEKLFF
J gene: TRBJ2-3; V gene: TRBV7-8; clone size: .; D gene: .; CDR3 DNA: TGTGCCAGCAGCTTAGGAGGATTTAGCACAGATACGCAGTATTTT; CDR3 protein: CASSLGGFSTDTQYF
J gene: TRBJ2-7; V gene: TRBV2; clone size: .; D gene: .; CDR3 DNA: TGTGCCAGCAGTCAGTGGTCCTACGAGCAGTACTTC; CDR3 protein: CASSQWSYEQYF
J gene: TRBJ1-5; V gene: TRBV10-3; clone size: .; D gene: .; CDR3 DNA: TGTGCCATCAGTACCACTCAAGGGGATCAGCCCCAGCATTTT; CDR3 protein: CAISTTQGDQPQHF
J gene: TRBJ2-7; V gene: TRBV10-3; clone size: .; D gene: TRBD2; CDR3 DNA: TGTGCCATCAGTGATAGCGGGGGCCCATCCTACGAGCAGTACTTC; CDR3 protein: CAISDSGGPSYEQYF
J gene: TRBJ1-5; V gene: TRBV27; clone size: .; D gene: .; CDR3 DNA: TGTGCCAGCAGTTCGAATCCCGGGAGCAATCAGCCCCAGCATTTT; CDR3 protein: CASSSNPGSNQPQHF
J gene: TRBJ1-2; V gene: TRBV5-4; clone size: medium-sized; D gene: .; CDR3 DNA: TGTGCCAGCAGCGCCGGGTCCTGGGATGGCTACACCTTC; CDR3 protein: CASSAGSWDGYTF
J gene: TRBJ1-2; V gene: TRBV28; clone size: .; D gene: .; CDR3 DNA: TGTGCCAGCAGTACCGGGGTATTTTTACGTGGCTACACCTTC; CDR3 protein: CASSTGVFLRGYTF